The 20 T cell receptor beta chains below all came from one sample that was sequenced in a study of T cell responses to AZD1222 COVID-19 vaccine. Measured with immunoSEQ multiplex PCR; TCRdb has only the in-frame clones, and not every one. Among 120,000 or so clones, approximately 82% were seen once, and the ten largest hold around 27%. The material was peripheral blood, obtained 28 days after the second AZD1222 dose. These receptors originate from an adult who received the AZD1222 COVID-19 vaccine.

CDR3 DNA sequence: TGTGCCAGCAGCTTAGGACCCACCGCCTACAATGAGCAGTTCTTC. Translating it yields CASSLGPTAYNEQFF. The rearrangement joins TRBV7-2 to TRBJ2-1; D gene uncertain. Deletions cut 1 base from V and 2 bases from J, with 9 bases between. Germline CDR1 and CDR2: SGHTA and FQGNSA. The CDR3 length is 15 residues.

V and J are TRBV28 and TRBJ2-4, with D tentatively TRBD1 or TRBD2 (6 bases each). The CDR3 is 18 amino acids. The V end was cut by 5 bases, the J end by 1 base, with 21 bases between. The germline V gene has CDR1 MDHEN and CDR2 SYDVKM. The CDR3 loop is CASSTPAQLGGAKNIQYF. CDR3 nucleotides: TGTGCCAGCAGTACCCCGGCCCAGTTAGGGGGGGCCAAAAACATTCAGTACTTC.

This clone was seen only a few times. V and J are TRBV14 and TRBJ1-3; D uncertain. Trimming took off 2 bases at V and 0 bases at J, with 8 bases between the two ends. The length of the CDR3 is 15 residues. Germline V gene sequence: CDR1 SGHDN, CDR2 FVKESK. CDR3: CASSQSVSSGNTIYF. The CDR3 region has the DNA TGTGCCAGCAGCCAAAGCGTCTCCTCTGGAAACACCATATATTTT.

The chain joins TRBV12-5 to TRBJ1-1, with 9 bases lining up with TRBD1. CDR3 length equals 15 residues. The germline CDR1 and CDR2 sequences are LGHNT and FRNRAP. J gave up 5 bases and V 6 bases, and 10 bases lay outside the gene matches. The CDR3 spells CASGLTGGKDTEAFF. CDR3 nucleotide sequence: TGTGCTAGTGGCTTAACAGGGGGCAAGGATACTGAAGCTTTCTTT.

This clone was recorded only once. The chain links TRBV11-2 to TRBJ2-7; 9 positions match TRBD1. V shed 5 bases, J shed 1 base, and the junction held 6 bases outside the gene matches. Per the germline V gene, CDR1 is SGHAT and CDR2 is FQNNGV. This CDR3 region has 15 residues. This CDR3 is CASSQGQGLSYEQYF. The CDR3 DNA reads as TGTGCCAGCAGCCAAGGACAGGGGCTATCCTACGAGCAGTACTTC.

This clone was detected only a few times. The V call is TRBV5-1, the J call TRBJ1-2, with 8 bases lining up with TRBD1. Germline V CDR1 and CDR2: SGHRS, YFSETQ. This CDR3 is built from 14 residues. J lost 4 bases, V lost 5 bases, and 7 bases had no gene match. The CDR3: CASSNAGGFYGYTF. CDR3 in DNA: TGCGCCAGCAGTAACGCAGGGGGCTTCTATGGCTACACCTTC. The full variable domain, its missing parts supplied by reference TRBV5-1 and TRBJ1-2, is KAGVTQTPRYLIKTRGQQVTLSCSPISGHRSVSWYQQTPGQGLQFLFEYFSETQRNKGNFPGRFSGRQFSNSRSEMNVSTLELGDSALYLCASSNAGGFYGYTFGSGTRLTVV.

V and J are TRBV6-5 and TRBJ1-3; D gene uncertain. CDR1 is MNHEY and CDR2 is SVGAGI in the germline V gene. The germline V and J ends were trimmed by 6 bases and 0 bases, with 9 bases remaining between them. The CDR3 has 14 residues. The CDR3 bases are TGTGCCAGCAGATCGACTACCTCTGGAAACACCATATATTTT. This sequence encodes CASRSTTSGNTIYF.

The chain joins TRBV2 to TRBJ1-5; TRBD1 is a possible D gene (5 bases). Between the trimmed V and J ends, which lost 4 bases and 7 bases, there was a span of 8 bases. Germline lookup yields CDR1 SNHLY and CDR2 FYNNEI. There are 12 residues in the CDR3. The CDR3 region has the DNA TGTGCCAGCAGTGTAGAGGGGCAGCCCCAGCATTTT. Its translation is CASSVEGQPQHF.

The chain links TRBV7-2 to TRBJ1-1; maybe TRBD1 (6 bases). The length of the CDR3 is 15 residues. With 7 bases removed from V and 4 bases from J, the gap between germline ends came to 19 bases. Germline CDR1 reads SGHTA; CDR2 reads FQGNSA. In DNA form, the CDR3 reads TGTGCCAGCACCGGAGGGGGGGGCGAGAGCACTGAAGCTTTCTTT. Its translation: CASTGGGGESTEAFF.

The gene calls are TRBV11-3 and TRBJ2-5; 10 bases agree with TRBD2. This CDR3 has 14 residues. V gave up 4 bases and J gave up 3 bases; unmatched junction bases: 2. The germline V gene encodes CDR1 SGHNT and CDR2 YENEEA. CDR3: CASSSSGGKETQYF. The CDR3 region has the DNA TGTGCCAGCAGCTCTAGCGGGGGAAAAGAGACCCAGTACTTC. Full variable domain (rest looked up from reference TRBV11-3 and TRBJ2-5): EAGVVQSPRYKIIEKKQPVAFWCNPISGHNTLYWYLQNLGQGPELLIRYENEEAVDDSQLPKDRFSAERLKGVDSTLKIQPAELGDSAVYLCASSSSGGKETQYFGPGTRLLVL.

The chain recombines TRBV6-1 with TRBJ1-1; no clear D gene. CDR1 is MNHNS, CDR2 SASEGT, per germline. Trimming pared 0 bases from V and 5 bases from J, leaving 10 bases between. This CDR3 has 14 residues. The CDR3 region is CASSEAARRTEAFF. DNA of the CDR3: TGTGCCAGCAGTGAAGCGGCCAGGAGGACTGAAGCTTTCTTT.

This clone has just one count. The chain employs TRBV7-9 and TRBJ1-5; D is perhaps TRBD1 (5 bases). The CDR3 is made up of 13 amino acids. CDR1 and CDR2 (germline): SEHNR, FQNEAQ (reference sequence). V lost 4 bases, J lost 7 bases, and 11 bases lay in between. CDR3 sequence reads: CASSSPQGQPQHF. CDR3 DNA: TGTGCCAGCAGCTCTCCCCAGGGCCAGCCCCAGCATTTT. The complete variable domain, with remaining parts taken from reference TRBV7-9 and TRBJ1-5, reads DTGVSQNPRHKITKRGQNVTFRCDPISEHNRLYWYRQTLGQGPEFLTYFQNEAQLEKSRLLSDRFSAERPKGSFSTLEIQRTEQGDSAMYLCASSSPQGQPQHFGDGTRLSIL.

The V call is TRBV5-5, the J call TRBJ2-2; no clear D gene. Germline V CDR1 and CDR2: SGHKS, YYEKEE (reference sequence). The germline V and J ends were trimmed by 0 bases and 6 bases, with 6 bases remaining between them. This CDR3 comprises 13 residues. The CDR3 nucleotides are TGTGCCAGCAGCTTGGATTGGGCCGGGGAGCTGTTTTTT. Residues: CASSLDWAGELFF.

In nucleotides, the CDR3 is TGCGCCAGCAGCTTGGGAGGGAAGGCAACTAATGAAAAACTGTTTTTT. It codes for CASSLGGKATNEKLFF. The genes are TRBV5-1 and TRBJ1-4; D unclear. From germline, CDR1 is SGHRS and CDR2 YFSETQ. The CDR3 loop spans 16 amino acids. Trimming took 0 bases from V and 0 from J, leaving 9 bases between them.

The V and J genes are TRBV12-3 or TRBV12-4 and TRBJ2-3; D possibly uses TRBD1 or TRBD2 (5 bases each). With 5 bases removed from V and 14 bases from J, the gap between germline ends came to 17 bases. This CDR3 region has 12 residues. The CDR3 bases are TGTGCCAGCAGTCCCGGGACCACTGTTGGGTATTTT. This codes for CASSPGTTVGYF.

The gene calls are TRBV9 and TRBJ1-2; D may be TRBD1 (6 bases). Germline V CDR1 and CDR2: SGDLS, YYNGEE. V was cut by 6 bases and J by 0 bases, with 12 bases left in between. The CDR3 contains 14 residues. The CDR3 nucleotides read TGTGCCAGCACCCCAGGGGCGTCTAACTATGGCTACACCTTC. It specifies CASTPGASNYGYTF. The complete variable domain, with remaining parts taken from reference TRBV9 and TRBJ1-2, reads DSGVTQTPKHLITATGQRVTLRCSPRSGDLSVYWYQQSLDQGLQFLIQYYNGEERAKGNILERFSAQQFPDLHSELNLSSLELGDSALYFCASTPGASNYGYTFGSGTRLTVV.

V and J are TRBV6-2 or TRBV6-3 and TRBJ2-5, with a weak D call TRBD2 (5 bases). Trimming took 4 bases from V and 0 from J, leaving 15 bases between them. This CDR3 contains 16 residues. The V gene's germline CDR1 is MNHEY and CDR2 SVGEGT. The CDR3, as DNA: TGTGCCAGCAGTTTAGTGTCATGGGAGTACCAAGAGACCCAGTACTTC. This gives the protein CASSLVSWEYQETQYF.

The chain recombines TRBV18 with TRBJ1-4; the D gene is possibly TRBD1 (6 bases). V dropped 5 bases and J dropped 7 bases, with 14 bases sitting between them. The CDR3 spans 14 residues. Germline assignment: CDR1 KGHSH and CDR2 LQKENI. The CDR3 nucleotides read TGTGCCAGCTCAAGGGAAACAGGGAGTGAAAAACTGTTTTTT. This translates into CASSRETGSEKLFF.

The genes are TRBV28 and TRBJ1-2; 9 bases match TRBD1. The CDR3 spans 15 residues. Trimming took 3 bases from V and 7 from J; bases not matched to a gene: 9. Germline CDR1 is MDHEN and CDR2 is SYDVKM. The DNA for the CDR3 is TGTGCCAGCAGTTTGCCCTCCGGGACAGGGTCTGGCTACACCTTC. It is translated as CASSLPSGTGSGYTF.

This chain uses TRBV10-3 with TRBJ2-3; the D is unclear. The ends were cut back, 9 bases at V and 2 bases at J, with 12 bases in the middle. The CDR3 runs to 13 residues. Germline-derived CDR1 and CDR2 are ENHRY and SYGVKD. The CDR3 spells CAIRNQYTDTQYF. In DNA form, the CDR3 reads TGTGCCATACGTAATCAATACACAGATACGCAGTATTTT.